This T cell receptor (beta chain) was recovered during a study of early stage breast cancer tumors. Overall study context: Roughly 8 ER+/PR+/HER2- tumors were invasive ductal; four were invasive lobular. Each sample averaged about 9.4-fold read coverage.

Overall study findings and caveats: Commonly generated sequences made up most enriched TCRB sequences shared between patients. Tumors had approximately 2.5-fold higher T cell density than normal breast.

This clone appeared a few times. Its target is unknown. The germline V and J ends were trimmed by 5 bases and 7 bases, with 15 bases remaining between them. The CDR3 runs 13 residues. CDR1 and CDR2 from the germline V gene are KGHSH and LQKENI. The data were produced by immunoSEQ multiplex PCR, yet TCRdb's version contains in-frame clones alone and is incomplete. In the table there are more than 55,000 clones, 75% to 90% of which are singletons. The rearrangement links TRBV18 to TRBJ2-7; D is tentatively TRBD1 or TRBD2 (6 bases each). This TCR derives from a person aged 40 to 49 with breast cancer. The sequenced sample consisted of blood. The chain's CDR3 is CASSGQPEGEQYF. The CDR3 DNA reads as TGTGCCAGCTCAGGACAGCCGGAGGGAGAGCAGTACTTC.